The T cell receptor beta chain under discussion was sequenced for a study of blood T cells in healthy people across ages. Findings of the study overall: Age advanced and TCR beta diversity per million T cells fell, roughly linearly.

V gave up 7 bases and J gave up 5 bases, with 13 bases separating them. The germline gives CDR1 SNHLY, CDR2 FYNNEI. The CDR3 sequence is 13 residues long. PCR was performed a second time for roughly 6 to 12 cycles using a sample-barcoded 5' primer and a J-beta primer mix. TCRdb called the 5' RACE reads again in MiXCR, with one record for every CDR3 protein. The repertoire consists of 600,000 to 850,000 distinct CDR3 sequences, with around a quarter occurring once and the leading ten covering 9.4%. About this clonotype itself: The antigen remains unidentified.

This sample was shared with a second study, whose subject was T cells of mothers and their children. From that report: Sample barcodes and 2-4 random nucleotides came from the second PCR's M1S primer.

This receptor was identified in a boy aged 5-17 years in good health. The sequencing input was blood. V gene TRBV2 combines with J gene TRBJ2-3, with a weak D call TRBD2 (6 bases). CDR3 loop: CASIGGFGDTQYF. CDR3 DNA: TGTGCCAGCATCGGGGGTTTTGGAGATACGCAGTATTTT.